Below, 18 T cell receptor beta chains from the same sample are listed, as sequenced in a study of OX40 agonist ivuxolimab in advanced cancers. Here immunoSEQ multiplex PCR was the method, and the copy in TCRdb shows in-frame clones only, minus some. In the table there are over 75,000 clones, around 88% of which are singletons. The sample was CD4+ or CD8+ T cells sorted from blood, taken in a trial of the OX40 agonist ivuxolimab. The source is an adult with an advanced solid tumor such as melanoma, head and neck, liver or kidney cancer.

Written as DNA, the CDR3 is TGTGCCAGCGGGAAGGGGGCTGCCTACGAGCAGTACTTC. This translates into CASGKGAAYEQYF. J is TRBJ2-7 and V is TRBV5-4; 7 nucleotides align to TRBD1. Looked up from germline, CDR1 is SGHNT and CDR2 is YYREEE (reference sequence). The CDR3 has 13 amino acids. V lost 7 bases and J lost 2; bases outside the gene matches: 6.

This sequence joins TRBV5-1 and TRBJ2-1, with D perhaps being TRBD1 or TRBD2 (5 bases each). CDR1 is SGHRS, CDR2 YFSETQ, per germline. The CDR3 totals 14 residues. The V gene lost 4 bases and the J gene lost 10 bases, with 18 bases spanning the gap. CDR3 DNA: TGCGCCAGCAGCCCGTGGGACGGCCCCAGGGAGCAGTTCTTC. This translates into CASSPWDGPREQFF.

The chain carries TRBV6-9 and TRBJ1-4, with no clear D. Trimming shortened V by 0 bases and J by 0 bases, and 11 bases separated the two germline ends. Germline-derived CDR1 and CDR2 are MNHGY and SVAAGI. The CDR3 is 17 amino acids. CDR3 residues: CASSYSFEMATNEKLFF. In DNA, the CDR3 is TGTGCCAGCAGTTATTCTTTCGAAATGGCAACTAATGAAAAACTGTTTTTT.

This clone was seen a few times. This sequence joins TRBV2 and TRBJ1-2; D unclear. Per the germline V gene, CDR1 is SNHLY and CDR2 is FYNNEI. The germline V and J ends were trimmed by 8 bases and 4 bases, with 11 bases remaining between them. This CDR3 has 12 residues. The CDR3: CASYGELYGYTF. Written as DNA, the CDR3 is TGTGCCAGCTATGGGGAACTCTATGGCTACACCTTC.

Here the CDR3 reads CASSQDGRTSGYNEQFF. In nucleotides, the CDR3 is TGCGCCAGCAGCCAAGATGGTAGGACTAGCGGTTACAATGAGCAGTTCTTC. V is TRBV4-3 and J is TRBJ2-1; 10 bases agree with TRBD2. This CDR3 has 17 residues. Germline V lookup: CDR1 LGHNA, CDR2 YSLEER. With V trimmed by 0 bases and J by 4 bases, 6 bases remained unmatched.

CDR3 DNA: TGTGCCAGCAGCCGCGGTGTCGCGGTGCAGAACTATGGCTACACCTTC. Encoded protein: CASSRGVAVQNYGYTF. The genes are TRBV14 and TRBJ1-2; D gene uncertain. Germline assignment: CDR1 SGHDN and CDR2 FVKESK. Deletions cut 4 bases from V and 2 bases from J, with 17 bases between. This CDR3 has 16 amino acids.

Note on this clone: The germline gene is not matched at one end of the junction; a read error may be the cause. The J gene is TRBJ1-2, the V gene TRBV19; D is possibly TRBD1 (6 bases). This CDR3 has 14 residues. Germline V gives CDR1 LNHDA, CDR2 SQIVND (reference sequence). The CDR3 DNA reads TGTGCCAGTAGTCCGTCGACAGGACGATATGGATACACCTTC. Encoded protein: CASSPSTGRYGYTF.

V is TRBV7-9 and J is TRBJ1-5; D not certain. Germline CDR1 and CDR2: SEHNR and FQNEAQ (reference sequence). There are 14 residues in the CDR3. V was trimmed by 0 bases and J by 8 bases, leaving 11 bases between them. The CDR3 spells CASSLARPEEPQHF. CDR3 DNA: TGTGCCAGCAGCTTAGCACGCCCGGAGGAGCCCCAGCATTTT.

This clone was recorded once. The chain has TRBV7-6 and TRBJ1-4; the D gene is possibly TRBD1 (6 bases). The CDR3 is 15 amino acids. CDR1 and CDR2 from the germline V gene are SGHVS and FNYEAQ. V lost 5 bases and J 7 bases, leaving 17 bases between the germline ends. The CDR3, as DNA: TGTGCCAGCAGCAGGACGACAGGAAGGCCTGAAAAACTGTTTTTT. It specifies CASSRTTGRPEKLFF.

V usage is TRBV6-5 and J usage is TRBJ2-3; D perhaps matches TRBD1 (5 bases). The CDR3 length is 12 residues. V was cut by 4 bases and J by 4 bases, with 6 bases left in between. Looked up from germline, CDR1 is MNHEY and CDR2 is SVGAGI. CDR3: CASSSTADTQYF. The CDR3 coding sequence is TGTGCCAGCAGTTCGACAGCAGATACGCAGTATTTT.

The rearrangement uses TRBV6-6 and TRBJ1-1, with D tentatively TRBD1 (6 bases). Germline V gene lookup returns CDR1 MNHNY and CDR2 SVGAGI (reference sequence). This CDR3 comprises 16 residues. The V end lost 6 bases, the J end lost 4 bases, and 21 bases lay between the germline ends. The CDR3 sequence: CASSLRGTGLGTEAFF. The CDR3 nucleotides read TGTGCCAGCAGCCTACGGGGTACAGGGTTAGGCACTGAAGCTTTCTTT.

This rearrangement joins TRBV5-1 to TRBJ2-7; the D gene is possibly TRBD2 (6 bases). The better agreement between TRBJ2-5 and the DNA end casts doubt on the J call. The CDR3 covers 12 residues. Germline-derived CDR1 and CDR2 are SGHRS and YFSETQ. The CDR3 DNA reads as TGCGCCAGCAGCTTAAGCGGGGAGACCCAGTACTTC. As protein: CASSLSGETQYF.

CDR3 sequence: CASSTTLGQGAKLFF. The CDR3 nucleotides read TGTGCCAGTAGTACCACCCTAGGACAGGGGGCCAAACTGTTTTTT. This chain uses TRBV19 with TRBJ1-4; 11 positions agree with TRBD1. This CDR3 contains 15 residues. V lost 4 bases and J lost 11; bases outside the gene matches: 9. Germline V lookup: CDR1 LNHDA, CDR2 SQIVND (reference sequence). Combining the CDR3 with reference TRBV19 and TRBJ1-4 gives the whole variable domain DGGITQSPKYLFRKEGQNVTLSCEQNLNHDAMYWYRQDPGQGLRLIYYSQIVNDFQKGDIAEGYSVSREKKESFPLTVTSAQKNPTAFYLCASSTTLGQGAKLFFGSGTQLSVL.

This chain joins TRBV19 and TRBJ1-2; the match to TRBD1 covers 10 bases. Germline loops: CDR1 LNHDA, CDR2 SQIVND (reference sequence). CDR3 length: 15 residues. V was clipped by 4 bases and J by 5 bases; unmatched bases: 7. In DNA form, the CDR3 reads TGTGCCAGTAGTAGGGGACAGGGGAGCGAATATGGCTACACCTTC. It translates to CASSRGQGSEYGYTF.

The V and J genes are TRBV30 and TRBJ2-7; D is uncertain. Germline assignment: CDR1 GTSNPN and CDR2 SVGIG (reference sequence). V shed 0 bases and J shed 9 bases, with 12 bases lying between them. CDR3 length: 12 residues. As DNA, the CDR3 is TGTGCCTGGAGTGTATCCGTCGACGCGCAGTACTTC. It codes for CAWSVSVDAQYF.

The chain is built from TRBV29-1 and TRBJ2-7, with a possible D match to TRBD1 (5 bases). The V gene lost 6 bases and the J gene lost 6 bases, with 12 bases spanning the gap. The length of the CDR3 is 11 residues. Germline loops: CDR1 SQVTM, CDR2 ANQGSEA. The CDR3 bases are TGCAGCGTCTATCAGGGAAGCGAGCAGTACTTC. Encoded protein: CSVYQGSEQYF.

The chain combines TRBV5-6 with TRBJ1-5; 9 nucleotides line up with TRBD1. Germline assignment: CDR1 SGHDT and CDR2 YYEEEE. V dropped 4 bases and J dropped 2; count of bases not matched to a gene: 7. The CDR3 spans 16 residues. CDR3 residues: CASSRSGTGRNQPQHF. CDR3 DNA: TGTGCCAGCAGCCGCTCCGGGACAGGGCGCAATCAGCCCCAGCATTTT.

V is TRBV30 and J is TRBJ2-7, with D possibly TRBD1 on 5 matching bases. The CDR3 has 11 amino acids. Trimming pared 5 bases from V and 2 bases from J, leaving 7 bases between. CDR1 is GTSNPN, CDR2 SVGIG, per germline (reference sequence). CDR3 coding DNA: TGTGCCTGGGCAGGGACCTACGAGCAGTACTTC. Protein sequence: CAWAGTYEQYF.